The 15 T cell receptor beta chains listed next were all sequenced from one sample in a study of cytomegalovirus exposure and HLA in healthy donors. Measured with immunoSEQ multiplex PCR; TCRdb has only the in-frame clones, and not every one. Of about 63,000 clones in the sample, 80% to 90% were seen once. Input material: PBMCs. Receptors were obtained from a woman aged 18-29 years in good health and CMV-seronegative.

The chain joins TRBV7-9 to TRBJ1-5; D remains unclear. Germline loops: CDR1 SEHNR, CDR2 FQNEAQ (reference sequence). The CDR3 has 12 amino acids. V lost 4 bases, J lost 10 bases, and 11 bases lay in between. The CDR3 loop reads CASSSAEVPQHF. CDR3 sequence (DNA): TGTGCCAGCAGCTCCGCCGAGGTCCCCCAGCATTTT.

The genes are TRBV27 and TRBJ1-2; the D gene is possibly TRBD1 (6 bases). V was pared by 5 bases and J by 5 bases, with 18 bases between. Germline assignment: CDR1 MNHEY and CDR2 SMNVEV (reference sequence). CDR3 length equals 15 residues. The CDR3 DNA reads as TGTGCCAGCAGTCTCTCCCGTGCAGGGGCTTATGGCTACACCTTC. It codes for CASSLSRAGAYGYTF.

The CDR3 bases are TGTGCCAGCAGTTTACGGGTCCCCGGTGAAGCTTTCTTT. This encodes CASSLRVPGEAFF. The V gene is TRBV27, the J gene TRBJ1-1; the D is unclear. The V and J ends lost 2 bases and 7 bases respectively, with 11 bases between them. Germline CDR1 and CDR2: MNHEY and SMNVEV (reference sequence). This CDR3 comprises 13 residues.

The chain recombines TRBV27 with TRBJ2-2, with 10 bases aligning to TRBD2. Per the germline V gene, CDR1 is MNHEY and CDR2 is SMNVEV (reference sequence). The ends lost 5 bases at V and 0 bases at J; junction bases unmatched: 6. The CDR3 covers 17 residues. CDR3 DNA sequence: TGTGCCAGCAGTGCGACTAGCGGGCTGGCGAACACCGGGGAGCTGTTTTTT. It specifies CASSATSGLANTGELFF.

In nucleotides, the CDR3 is TGTGCCAGCAGTGTCCACAACAATCAGCCCCAGCATTTT. Protein: CASSVHNNQPQHF. The chain uses TRBV6-5 and TRBJ1-5; the D is unclear. V was pared by 5 bases and J by 3 bases, with 8 bases between. The CDR3 is 13 amino acids. CDR1 and CDR2 from the germline V gene are MNHEY and SVGAGI.

The chain joins TRBV5-1 to TRBJ2-3, with 10 bases matching TRBD2. V lost 6 bases and J lost 6; bases outside the gene matches: 13. The CDR3 totals 16 residues. Germline assignment: CDR1 SGHRS and CDR2 YFSETQ. The chain's CDR3 is CASTAEVAGGRDTQYF. The CDR3 DNA sequence: TGCGCCAGCACCGCGGAGGTAGCGGGAGGCAGGGATACGCAGTATTTT.

V gene TRBV5-6 combines with J gene TRBJ1-4; tentative D call: TRBD1 (6 bases). Germline V gene sequence: CDR1 SGHDT, CDR2 YYEEEE. CDR3 length: 15 amino acids. Trimming removed 7 bases from V and 7 bases from J, with 20 bases in between. The CDR3 sequence is CASSENVGGPEKLFF. The CDR3, as DNA: TGTGCCAGCTCGGAGAATGTGGGGGGGCCTGAAAAACTGTTTTTT.

This clone has a single count. The V gene is TRBV18, the J gene TRBJ2-1; 8 positions match TRBD2. J gave up 7 bases and V 3 bases, and 11 bases lay outside the gene matches. This CDR3 contains 16 residues. Germline V gene lookup returns CDR1 KGHSH and CDR2 LQKENI. DNA of the CDR3: TGTGCCAGCTCACCCTTCGTTGGTAGCGGGAAGAATGAGCAGTTCTTC. As protein: CASSPFVGSGKNEQFF.

The genes are TRBV10-3 and TRBJ1-2; possibly TRBD1 for D (5 bases). The CDR3 covers 13 residues. Trimming pared 7 bases from V and 7 bases from J, leaving 16 bases between. Germline lookup yields CDR1 ENHRY and CDR2 SYGVKD. CDR3 loop: CAITRGELGGYTF. The CDR3 nucleotides read TGTGCCATCACTCGGGGGGAGTTGGGTGGCTACACCTTC.

This clone has a handful of counts. The chain recombines TRBV28 with TRBJ2-7; D may be TRBD2 (5 bases). In germline, CDR1 is MDHEN, CDR2 SYDVKM. This CDR3 region has 16 residues. With 3 bases removed from V and 1 base from J, the gap between germline ends came to 16 bases. The CDR3 DNA follows: TGTGCCAGCAGTTTCTGGGAGCGCCTCCGATCCTACGAGCAGTACTTC. Protein product: CASSFWERLRSYEQYF.

V usage is TRBV7-9 and J usage is TRBJ1-5; D uncertain. CDR1 and CDR2 from the germline V gene are SEHNR and FQNEAQ (reference sequence). The CDR3 is 13 residues long. Trimming removed 5 bases at V and 7 bases at J, with 12 bases between. The CDR3 DNA follows: TGTGCCAGCAGCCCAGAGGGATACCAGCCCCAGCATTTT. Encoded protein: CASSPEGYQPQHF.

This clone occurred a few times. The chain couples TRBV28 to TRBJ2-7, with 10 bases that match TRBD1. Per germline, CDR1 MDHEN and CDR2 SYDVKM. This CDR3 has 17 residues. The V segment lost 7 bases and the J segment 3 bases; nucleotides outside the gene matches: 15. This chain's CDR3 is CASNRGGQGLTSYEQYF. The CDR3 bases are TGTGCCAGCAACCGCGGGGGACAGGGGCTCACTAGCTACGAGCAGTACTTC.

V is TRBV5-1 and J is TRBJ2-7; TRBD2 matches 7 bases. The CDR3 spans 14 residues. From germline, CDR1 is SGHRS and CDR2 YFSETQ. Trimming removed 5 bases from V and 5 bases from J; junction bases left unmatched: 10. The CDR3 sequence is CASRVGGSSHEQYF. CDR3 nucleotides: TGCGCCAGCAGAGTTGGCGGGAGTTCCCACGAGCAGTACTTC. Filled out from reference TRBV5-1 and TRBJ2-7, the complete variable domain reads KAGVTQTPRYLIKTRGQQVTLSCSPISGHRSVSWYQQTPGQGLQFLFEYFSETQRNKGNFPGRFSGRQFSNSRSEMNVSTLELGDSALYLCASRVGGSSHEQYFGPGTRLTVT.

V usage is TRBV5-8 and J usage is TRBJ2-1; weak D call: TRBD2 (5 bases). Germline CDR1 reads SGHTS; CDR2 reads YDEGEE. Deletions cut 0 bases from V and 9 bases from J, with 19 bases between. The CDR3 runs to 16 residues. The DNA of the CDR3 is TGTGCCAGCAGCTTGGGGTGGGAGTTTGTATCATCTGAGCAGTTCTTC. It translates to CASSLGWEFVSSEQFF.

The V gene is TRBV11-2, the J gene TRBJ2-1, with TRBD2 identical over 7 bases. Per germline, CDR1 SGHAT and CDR2 FQNNGV. Unmatched junction bases numbered 8, after V lost 7 bases and J lost 2 bases. The CDR3 loop spans 15 amino acids. CDR3 sequence (DNA): TGTGCCAGCACCGACCTGGGAGGGCCCTACAATGAGCAGTTCTTC. Residues: CASTDLGGPYNEQFF. Filled out from reference TRBV11-2 and TRBJ2-1, the complete variable domain reads EAGVAQSPRYKIIEKRQSVAFWCNPISGHATLYWYQQILGQGPKLLIQFQNNGVVDDSQLPKDRFSAERLKGVDSTLKIQPAKLEDSAVYLCASTDLGGPYNEQFFGPGTRLTVL.